The 19 T cell receptor beta chains below all came from one sample that was sequenced in a study of T cells in localized non-small cell lung cancer. Sequencing was performed with immunoSEQ multiplex PCR; in TCRdb, only in-frame clones are kept and a portion is missing. The table lists some 32,000 clones, 85% to 95% of them singletons. Sequencing used peripheral blood, obtained before any cancer treatment. The origin of the receptors is a woman aged 35 to 70 with stage I lung adenocarcinoma.

The rearrangement uses TRBV2 and TRBJ2-3; TRBD1 matches at 11 bases. Losses at the gene ends were 4 bases for V and 3 bases for J; bases not matched to a gene: 6. This CDR3 contains 16 residues. Germline V CDR1 and CDR2: SNHLY, FYNNEI. DNA of the CDR3: TGTGCCAGCAGTGCTAACCGGGACAGGGGGACAGATACGCAGTATTTT. It translates to CASSANRDRGTDTQYF.

The chain carries TRBV5-5 and TRBJ1-4, with D hard to call. Germline V gene data show CDR1 as SGHKS and CDR2 as YYEKEE (reference sequence). CDR3 length equals 15 residues. V was trimmed by 1 base and J by 0 bases, leaving 7 bases between them. As DNA, the CDR3 is TGTGCCAGCAGCTTGTTACGGGCAACTAATGAAAAACTGTTTTTT. Protein product: CASSLLRATNEKLFF.

The rearrangement uses TRBV15 and TRBJ2-5, with D possibly TRBD2 on 6 matching bases. The CDR3 consists of 16 residues. The V gene's germline CDR1 is LNHNV and CDR2 YYDKDF (reference sequence). Trimming removed 5 bases at V and 4 bases at J, with 20 bases between. CDR3 sequence reads: CATSQRRGSSTETQYF. CDR3 nucleotides: TGTGCCACCAGCCAGAGACGGGGGAGTAGTACAGAGACCCAGTACTTC.

This clone was observed a single time. The J gene is TRBJ2-7, the V gene TRBV6-5, with D tentatively TRBD2 (5 bases). The CDR3 is 13 amino acids. Trimming took 6 bases from V and 2 from J, leaving 11 bases between them. Germline values: CDR1 MNHEY, CDR2 SVGAGI. CDR3 in DNA: TGTGCCAGCAGAACGGGGTACACCTACGAGCAGTACTTC. It is translated as CASRTGYTYEQYF.

The gene calls are TRBV5-1 and TRBJ2-3; tentatively, D is TRBD1 (6 bases). The CDR3 loop spans 13 amino acids. The V and J ends lost 2 bases and 6 bases respectively, with 10 bases between them. Germline assignment: CDR1 SGHRS and CDR2 YFSETQ. CDR3 coding DNA: TGCGCCAGCAGCTTTTGGGGGCGGGATACGCAGTATTTT. It specifies CASSFWGRDTQYF.

J is TRBJ2-3 and V is TRBV19; D may be TRBD1 (6 bases). The CDR3 sequence is 14 residues long. V shed 5 bases and J shed 2 bases, with 11 bases lying between them. Germline lookup yields CDR1 LNHDA and CDR2 SQIVND (reference sequence). The CDR3 sequence is CASSASGDTDTQYF. The CDR3, as DNA: TGTGCCAGTAGTGCATCAGGGGACACAGATACGCAGTATTTT.

V usage is TRBV5-1 and J usage is TRBJ1-4; tentatively, D is TRBD1 (6 bases). Germline CDR1 SGHRS, CDR2 YFSETQ. This CDR3 region has 17 residues. The V gene lost 4 bases and the J gene lost 6 bases, with 22 bases spanning the gap. CDR3 sequence reads: CASSPGHMDSSYEKLFF. The CDR3 DNA reads TGCGCCAGCAGCCCAGGTCATATGGACAGCAGTTATGAAAAACTGTTTTTT.

The chain carries TRBV19 and TRBJ2-6, with 9 nucleotides matching TRBD1. This CDR3 has 21 residues. V shed 0 bases and J 1 base; nucleotides not matched to a gene: 13. Germline V gene lookup returns CDR1 LNHDA and CDR2 SQIVND (reference sequence). The CDR3 loop is CASSIDPPGGQGRSGANVLTF. DNA of the CDR3: TGTGCCAGTAGTATAGATCCCCCGGGAGGACAGGGGAGATCTGGGGCCAACGTCCTGACTTTC.

About this clone itself: Other DNA sequences from this sample encode an identical CDR3 as well. The chain recombines TRBV2 with TRBJ2-3; D possibly matches TRBD1 or TRBD2 (6 bases each). CDR3 length: 12 amino acids. V lost 7 bases to trimming and J lost 6 bases, with 11 bases between them. Germline CDR1 reads SNHLY; CDR2 reads FYNNEI. DNA of the CDR3: TGTGCCAGCACCGAAGGGGGGGATACGCAGTATTTT. It translates to CASTEGGDTQYF.

The chain carries TRBV19 and TRBJ2-6; D unclear. The V end was cut by 4 bases, the J end by 0 bases, with 7 bases between. This CDR3 contains 15 residues. Germline V gives CDR1 LNHDA, CDR2 SQIVND (reference sequence). DNA of the CDR3: TGTGCCAGTAGTACTCCAGCCTCTGGGGCCAACGTCCTGACTTTC. Its translation is CASSTPASGANVLTF.

The chain carries TRBV5-1 and TRBJ2-3, with no clear D. The CDR3 sequence is 16 residues long. Germline CDR1 SGHRS, CDR2 YFSETQ. Trimming shortened V by 0 bases and J by 0 bases, and 11 bases separated the two germline ends. CDR3 coding DNA: TGCGCCAGCAGCTTGGGCCCCAGGTCTAGCACAGATACGCAGTATTTT. It codes for CASSLGPRSSTDTQYF. The full variable domain, in which reference TRBV5-1 and TRBJ2-3 provide the parts outside the CDR3, is KAGVTQTPRYLIKTRGQQVTLSCSPISGHRSVSWYQQTPGQGLQFLFEYFSETQRNKGNFPGRFSGRQFSNSRSEMNVSTLELGDSALYLCASSLGPRSSTDTQYFGPGTRLTVL.

This clone was detected a few times. The chain couples TRBV2 to TRBJ1-1, with 7 bases lining up with TRBD1. Germline V gene sequence: CDR1 SNHLY, CDR2 FYNNEI. The CDR3 consists of 11 residues. V lost 8 bases, J lost 8 bases, and 5 bases stayed unmatched. DNA for the CDR3: TGTGCCAGCCGAGAGACAGGGGAAGCTTTCTTT. Amino acids: CASRETGEAFF. The variable domain in full, completed from reference TRBV2 and TRBJ1-1, reads EPEVTQTPSHQVTQMGQEVILRCVPISNHLYFYWYRQILGQKVEFLVSFYNNEISEKSEIFDDQFSVERPDGSNFTLKIRSTKLEDSAMYFCASRETGEAFFGQGTRLTVV.

V gene TRBV9 combines with J gene TRBJ2-2; the D is unclear. CDR3 length: 14 amino acids. Germline V gene lookup returns CDR1 SGDLS and CDR2 YYNGEE. Trimming took 2 bases from V and 2 from J, leaving 7 bases between them. For the CDR3, the DNA is TGTGCCAGCAGCGTTGGGCACAACACCGGGGAGCTGTTTTTT. This translates into CASSVGHNTGELFF.

This chain links TRBV2 with TRBJ2-6; D ambiguous. Trimming left V 8 bases short and J 0 bases short, with 11 bases between. Germline CDR1 and CDR2: SNHLY and FYNNEI. The CDR3 spans 15 residues. The DNA for the CDR3 is TGTGCCAGCTTATGGCAGACCTCTGGGGCCAACGTCCTGACTTTC. Its translation is CASLWQTSGANVLTF.

The chain is built from TRBV5-1 and TRBJ2-3, with TRBD2 matching over 9 bases. The CDR3 contains 14 residues. With 4 bases clipped from V and 5 bases from J, the junction kept 5 bases outside the gene matches. Germline CDR1 and CDR2: SGHRS and YFSETQ. CDR3 sequence (DNA): TGCGCCAGCAGCCTAGGACTAGCGCAAGATACGCAGTATTTT. Amino acids: CASSLGLAQDTQYF.

This clone was seen just once. The chain has TRBV6-6 and TRBJ2-1; TRBD2 matches at 8 bases. The V gene's germline CDR1 is MNHNY and CDR2 SVGAGI (reference sequence). This CDR3 comprises 14 residues. Trimming cost V 4 bases and J 3 bases; bases outside gene matches: 2. The CDR3 DNA is TGTGCCAGCAGTTTAGCGGGGAACTACAATGAGCAGTTCTTC. Residues: CASSLAGNYNEQFF.

The chain joins TRBV2 to TRBJ2-3; no definite D call. V dropped 7 bases and J dropped 2 bases, with 10 bases sitting between them. Germline CDR1 is SNHLY and CDR2 is FYNNEI. This CDR3 is built from 13 residues. CDR3 sequence reads: CASTYYATDTQYF. CDR3 DNA sequence: TGTGCCAGCACCTACTACGCCACAGATACGCAGTATTTT.

This clone was seen just once. The rearrangement uses TRBV4-3 and TRBJ1-4; D uncertain. Between the trimmed V and J ends, which lost 1 base and 10 bases, there was a span of 10 bases. Germline V lookup: CDR1 LGHNA, CDR2 YSLEER. CDR3 length equals 13 residues. In DNA, the CDR3 is TGCGCCAGCAGCCAAGTTGTAGACGGAAAACTGTTTTTT. Protein: CASSQVVDGKLFF.

The chain is built from TRBV5-4 and TRBJ2-6; 8 nucleotides agree with TRBD1. Trimming cost V 6 bases and J 2 bases; bases outside gene matches: 7. The CDR3 runs to 16 residues. CDR1 is SGHNT, CDR2 YYREEE, per germline (reference sequence). The CDR3 loop is CASNLKQGAGANVLTF. CDR3 nucleotides: TGTGCCAGCAACCTCAAACAGGGGGCTGGGGCCAACGTCCTGACTTTC.